The 2 T cell receptor beta chains reported below all come from one sample, sequenced in a study of OX40 agonist ivuxolimab in advanced cancers. Generated by immunoSEQ multiplex PCR, the TCRdb table keeps only in-frame clones and is missing some. The table has 25,000 to 35,000 clones, roughly 71% seen once. The sequencing used CD4+ or CD8+ T cells sorted from blood, collected in a trial of the OX40 agonist ivuxolimab. The origin of the receptors is an adult with an advanced solid tumor such as melanoma, head and neck, liver or kidney cancer.

V gene TRBV28 combines with J gene TRBJ1-6; 9 nucleotides match TRBD1. The ends lost 2 bases at V and 7 bases at J; junction bases unmatched: 9. In germline, CDR1 is MDHEN, CDR2 SYDVKM. The CDR3 runs 17 residues. Here the CDR3 reads CASSLPGQGIVNSPLHF. In nucleotides, the CDR3 is TGTGCCAGCAGTTTACCGGGACAGGGTATTGTGAATTCACCCCTCCACTTT.

This chain links TRBV5-1 with TRBJ1-6; 9 bases match TRBD1. With V trimmed by 7 bases and J by 5 bases, 7 bases remained unmatched. Germline values: CDR1 SGHRS, CDR2 YFSETQ. This CDR3 region has 15 residues. CDR3 sequence: CASESGTGNNSPLHF. DNA of the CDR3: TGCGCCAGCGAGTCCGGGACAGGGAATAATTCACCCCTCCACTTT.